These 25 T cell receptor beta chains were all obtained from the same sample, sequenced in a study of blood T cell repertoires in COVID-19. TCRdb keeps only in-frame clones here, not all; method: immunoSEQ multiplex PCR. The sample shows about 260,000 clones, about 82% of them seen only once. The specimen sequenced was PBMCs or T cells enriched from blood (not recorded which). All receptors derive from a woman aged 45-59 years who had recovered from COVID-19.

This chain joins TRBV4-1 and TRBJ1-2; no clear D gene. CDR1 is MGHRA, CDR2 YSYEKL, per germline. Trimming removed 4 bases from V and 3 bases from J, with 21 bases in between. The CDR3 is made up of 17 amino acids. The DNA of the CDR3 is TGCGCCAGCAGCCGGGGAAGAGGCGGAAACGGGGACTATGGCTACACCTTC. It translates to CASSRGRGGNGDYGYTF.

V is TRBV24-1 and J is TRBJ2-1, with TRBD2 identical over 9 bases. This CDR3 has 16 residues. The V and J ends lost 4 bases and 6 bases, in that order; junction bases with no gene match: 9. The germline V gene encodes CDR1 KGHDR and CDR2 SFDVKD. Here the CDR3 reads CATSEGLAGGSNEQFF. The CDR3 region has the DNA TGTGCCACCAGTGAGGGTCTGGCGGGAGGGAGCAATGAGCAGTTCTTC.

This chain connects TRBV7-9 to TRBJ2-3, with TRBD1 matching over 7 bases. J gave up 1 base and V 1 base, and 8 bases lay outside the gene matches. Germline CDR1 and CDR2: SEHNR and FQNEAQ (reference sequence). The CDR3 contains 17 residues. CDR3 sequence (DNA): TGTGCCAGCAGCTTAGGGGAGACAGGGTTTGGCACAGATACGCAGTATTTT. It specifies CASSLGETGFGTDTQYF.

The chain's CDR3 is CASSSGGRPNTEAFF. DNA for the CDR3: TGTGCCAGCAGTTCAGGGGGAAGGCCGAACACTGAAGCTTTCTTT. The genes are TRBV6-5 and TRBJ1-1; 7 bases are shared with TRBD1. The CDR3 runs to 15 residues. Germline CDR1 reads MNHEY; CDR2 reads SVGAGI. Unmatched junction bases numbered 6, after V lost 4 bases and J lost 1 base.

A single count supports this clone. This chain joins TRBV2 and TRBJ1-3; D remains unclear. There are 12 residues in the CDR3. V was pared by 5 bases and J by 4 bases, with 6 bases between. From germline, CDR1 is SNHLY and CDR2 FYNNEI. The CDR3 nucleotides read TGTGCCAGCAGTACAGAAGGAAACACCATATATTTT. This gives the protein CASSTEGNTIYF.

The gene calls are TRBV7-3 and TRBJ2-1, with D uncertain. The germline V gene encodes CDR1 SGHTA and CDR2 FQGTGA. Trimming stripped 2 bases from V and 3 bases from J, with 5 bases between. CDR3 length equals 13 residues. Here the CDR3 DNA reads TGTGCCAGCAGCTTAGGCAGCTACAATGAGCAGTTCTTC. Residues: CASSLGSYNEQFF.

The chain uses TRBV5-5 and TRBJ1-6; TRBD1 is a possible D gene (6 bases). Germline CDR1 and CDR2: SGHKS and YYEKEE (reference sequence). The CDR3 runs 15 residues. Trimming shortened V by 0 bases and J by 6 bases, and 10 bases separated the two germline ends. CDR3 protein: CASSLAGAGNSPLHF. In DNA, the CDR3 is TGTGCCAGCAGCTTGGCAGGGGCGGGTAATTCACCCCTCCACTTT.

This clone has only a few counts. CDR3 loop: CASSSPNYGYTF. CDR3 DNA: TGTGCCAGCAGTTCCCCGAACTATGGCTACACCTTC. The chain recombines TRBV28 with TRBJ1-2, with D unclear. Germline V gives CDR1 MDHEN, CDR2 SYDVKM. The ends were cut back, 4 bases at V and 2 bases at J, with 5 bases in the middle. There are 12 residues in the CDR3.

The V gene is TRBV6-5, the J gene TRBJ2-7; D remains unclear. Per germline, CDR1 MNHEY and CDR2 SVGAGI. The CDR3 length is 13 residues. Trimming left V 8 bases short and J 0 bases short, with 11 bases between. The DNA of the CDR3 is TGTGCCAGCTGCCTTGGCCTCTCCTACGAGCAGTACTTC. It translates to CASCLGLSYEQYF.

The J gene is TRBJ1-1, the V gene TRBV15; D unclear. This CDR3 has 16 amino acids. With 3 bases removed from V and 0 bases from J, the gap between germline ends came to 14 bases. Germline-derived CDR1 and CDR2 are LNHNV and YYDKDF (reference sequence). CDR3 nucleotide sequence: TGTGCCACCAGCAGCTTCCCTCGGGTGATGAACACTGAAGCTTTCTTT. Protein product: CATSSFPRVMNTEAFF.

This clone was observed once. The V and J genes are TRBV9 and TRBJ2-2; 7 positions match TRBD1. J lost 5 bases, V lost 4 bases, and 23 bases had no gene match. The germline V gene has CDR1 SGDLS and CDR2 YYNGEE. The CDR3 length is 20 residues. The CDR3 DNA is TGTGCCAGCAGCCTTCCCAGAGGTGCAGGGGGAAGGGAAAATACCGGGGAGCTGTTTTTT. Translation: CASSLPRGAGGRENTGELFF. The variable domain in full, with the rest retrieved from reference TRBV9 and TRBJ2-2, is DSGVTQTPKHLITATGQRVTLRCSPRSGDLSVYWYQQSLDQGLQFLIQYYNGEERAKGNILERFSAQQFPDLHSELNLSSLELGDSALYFCASSLPRGAGGRENTGELFFGEGSRLTVL.

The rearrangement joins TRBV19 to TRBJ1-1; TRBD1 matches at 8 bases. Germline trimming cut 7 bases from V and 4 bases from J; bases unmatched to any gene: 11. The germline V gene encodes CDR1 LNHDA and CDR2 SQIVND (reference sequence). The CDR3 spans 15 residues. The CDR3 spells CASTPSTGALTEAFF. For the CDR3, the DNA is TGTGCCAGTACCCCATCGACAGGGGCCCTCACTGAAGCTTTCTTT.

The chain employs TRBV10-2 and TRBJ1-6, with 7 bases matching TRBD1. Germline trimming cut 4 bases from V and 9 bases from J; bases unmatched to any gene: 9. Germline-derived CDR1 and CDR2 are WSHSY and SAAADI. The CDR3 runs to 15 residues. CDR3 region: CASSVMGTVASPLHF. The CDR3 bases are TGCGCCAGCAGTGTCATGGGGACAGTCGCTTCACCCCTCCACTTT.

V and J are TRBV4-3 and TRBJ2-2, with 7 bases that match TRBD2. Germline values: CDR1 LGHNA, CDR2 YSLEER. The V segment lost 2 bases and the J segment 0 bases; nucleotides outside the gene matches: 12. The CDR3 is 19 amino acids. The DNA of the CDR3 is TGCGCCAGCAGCCAATGGGTAGTGGGAGGGCCAGCGAACACCGGGGAGCTGTTTTTT. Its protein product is CASSQWVVGGPANTGELFF.

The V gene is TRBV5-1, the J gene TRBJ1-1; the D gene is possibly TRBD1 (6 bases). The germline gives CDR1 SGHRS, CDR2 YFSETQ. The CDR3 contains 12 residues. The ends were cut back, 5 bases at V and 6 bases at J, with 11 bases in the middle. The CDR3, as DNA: TGCGCCAGCAGTTCCGGGACACCTGAAGCTTTCTTT. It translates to CASSSGTPEAFF.

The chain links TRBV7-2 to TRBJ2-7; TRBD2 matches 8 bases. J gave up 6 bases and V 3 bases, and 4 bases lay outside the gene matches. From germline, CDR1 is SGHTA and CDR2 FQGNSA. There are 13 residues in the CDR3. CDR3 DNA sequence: TGTGCCAGCAGCTTTCGGGGGGGCCGCGAGCAGTACTTC. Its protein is CASSFRGGREQYF.

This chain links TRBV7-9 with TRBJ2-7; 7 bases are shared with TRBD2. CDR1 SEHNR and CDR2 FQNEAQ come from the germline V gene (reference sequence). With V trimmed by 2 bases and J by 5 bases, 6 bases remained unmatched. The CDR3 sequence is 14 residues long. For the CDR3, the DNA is TGTGCCAGCAGCTTACTCAGCGGGAATAACGAGCAGTACTTC. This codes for CASSLLSGNNEQYF.

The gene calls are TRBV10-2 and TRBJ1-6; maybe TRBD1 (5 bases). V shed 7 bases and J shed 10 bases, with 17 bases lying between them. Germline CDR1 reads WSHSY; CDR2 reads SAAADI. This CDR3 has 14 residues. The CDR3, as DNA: TGCGCCAGCACCAGAAAAGGGGAAGGATCACCCCTCCACTTT. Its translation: CASTRKGEGSPLHF.

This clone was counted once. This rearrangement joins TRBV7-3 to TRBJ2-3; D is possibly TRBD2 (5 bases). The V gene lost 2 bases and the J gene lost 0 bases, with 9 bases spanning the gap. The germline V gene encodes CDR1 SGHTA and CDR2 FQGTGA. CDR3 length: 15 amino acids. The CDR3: CASSLAGQSTDTQYF. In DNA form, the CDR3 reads TGTGCCAGCAGCTTAGCGGGTCAAAGCACAGATACGCAGTATTTT.

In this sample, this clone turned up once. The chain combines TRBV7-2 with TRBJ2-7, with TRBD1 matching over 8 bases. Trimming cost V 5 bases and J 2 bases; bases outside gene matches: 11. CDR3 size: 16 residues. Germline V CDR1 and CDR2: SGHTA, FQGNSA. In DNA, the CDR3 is TGTGCCAGCAGCGCAATGACAGGGGCGAGGACCTACGAGCAGTACTTC. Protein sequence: CASSAMTGARTYEQYF.

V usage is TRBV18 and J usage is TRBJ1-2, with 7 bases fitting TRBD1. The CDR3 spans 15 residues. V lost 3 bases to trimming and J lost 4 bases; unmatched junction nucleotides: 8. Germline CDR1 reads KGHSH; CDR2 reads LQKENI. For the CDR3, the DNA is TGTGCCAGCTCACCGAACAGGGGTTCGGGCTATGGCTACACCTTC. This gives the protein CASSPNRGSGYGYTF.

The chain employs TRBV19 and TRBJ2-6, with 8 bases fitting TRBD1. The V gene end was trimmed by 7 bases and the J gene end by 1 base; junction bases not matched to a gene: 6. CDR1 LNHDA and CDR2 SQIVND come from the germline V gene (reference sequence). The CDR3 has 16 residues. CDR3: CASTPGGPSGANVLTF. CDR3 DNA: TGTGCCAGTACCCCAGGGGGCCCTTCTGGGGCCAACGTCCTGACTTTC.

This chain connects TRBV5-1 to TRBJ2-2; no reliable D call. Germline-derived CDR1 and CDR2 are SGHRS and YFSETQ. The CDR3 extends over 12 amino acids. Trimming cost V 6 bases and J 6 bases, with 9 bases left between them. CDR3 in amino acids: CASTQVPGELFF. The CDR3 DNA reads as TGCGCCAGCACCCAGGTACCCGGGGAGCTGTTTTTT.

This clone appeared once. Written as DNA, the CDR3 is TGCGCCAGCAGTCGACAGCTTTGGACTGAAGCTTTCTTT. It codes for CASSRQLWTEAFF. The chain recombines TRBV10-1 with TRBJ1-1, with D tentatively TRBD1 (5 bases). This CDR3 contains 13 residues. Per the germline V gene, CDR1 is WNHNN and CDR2 is SYGVQD (reference sequence). The V end lost 5 bases, the J end lost 5 bases, and 12 bases lay between the germline ends.

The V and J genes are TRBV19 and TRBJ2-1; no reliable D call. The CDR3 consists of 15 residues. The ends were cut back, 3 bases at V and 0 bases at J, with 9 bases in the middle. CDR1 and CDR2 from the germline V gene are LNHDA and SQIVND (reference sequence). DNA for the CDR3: TGTGCCAGTAGTATCGACATAAGCTCCTACAATGAGCAGTTCTTC. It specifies CASSIDISSYNEQFF.